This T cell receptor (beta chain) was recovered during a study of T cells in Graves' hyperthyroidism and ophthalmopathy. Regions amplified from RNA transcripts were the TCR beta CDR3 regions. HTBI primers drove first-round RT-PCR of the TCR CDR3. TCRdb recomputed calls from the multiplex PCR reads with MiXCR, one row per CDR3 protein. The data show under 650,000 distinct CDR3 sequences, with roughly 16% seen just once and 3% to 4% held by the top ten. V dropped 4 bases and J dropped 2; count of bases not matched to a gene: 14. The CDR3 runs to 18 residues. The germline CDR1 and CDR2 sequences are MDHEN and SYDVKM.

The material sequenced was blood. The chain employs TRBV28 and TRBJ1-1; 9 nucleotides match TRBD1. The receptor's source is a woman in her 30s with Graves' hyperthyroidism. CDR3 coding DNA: TGTGCCAGCAGTTCAGCCGGGACAGGGTTTTCCCTAAACACTGAAGCTTTCTTT. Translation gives CASSSAGTGFSLNTEAFF. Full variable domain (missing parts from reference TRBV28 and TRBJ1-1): DVKVTQSSRYLVKRTGEKVFLECVQDMDHENMFWYRQDPGLGLRLIYFSYDVKMKEKGDIPEGYSVSREKKERFSLILESASTNQTSMYLCASSSAGTGFSLNTEAFFGQGTRLTVV.